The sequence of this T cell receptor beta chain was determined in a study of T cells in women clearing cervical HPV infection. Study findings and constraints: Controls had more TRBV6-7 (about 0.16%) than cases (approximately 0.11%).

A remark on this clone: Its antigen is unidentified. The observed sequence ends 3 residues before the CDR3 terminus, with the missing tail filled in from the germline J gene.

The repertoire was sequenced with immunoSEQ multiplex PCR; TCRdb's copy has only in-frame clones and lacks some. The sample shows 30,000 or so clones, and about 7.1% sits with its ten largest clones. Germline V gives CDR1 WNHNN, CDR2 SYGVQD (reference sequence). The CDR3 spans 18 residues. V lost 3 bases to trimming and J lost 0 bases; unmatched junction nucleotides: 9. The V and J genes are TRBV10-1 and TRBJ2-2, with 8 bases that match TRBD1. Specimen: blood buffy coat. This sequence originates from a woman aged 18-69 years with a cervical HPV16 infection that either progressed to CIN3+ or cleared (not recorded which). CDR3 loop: CASSERQGWFANTGELFF. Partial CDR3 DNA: TGCGCCAGCAGTGAACGACAGGGGTGGTTCGCGAACACCGGGGAG.